Listed below are T cell receptor beta chains from one sample, sequenced in a study of CD8+CD57+ T cells in acquired aplastic anemia. TCRdb used MiXCR to reprocess the reads, holding one entry per CDR3 protein. The sample holds some 120,000 distinct CDR3 sequences, 48% seen once. The sequenced sample was sorted CD4+, CD8+, or CD8+CD57+ T cells (not recorded which) from PBMCs. The origin of the receptors is a human donor in good health, serving as a control. The CDR3 runs from the conserved cysteine through the conserved F or W. A D gene is named only where the DNA matches it firmly. Clone size appears in some rows only: once, few, many, or a class for an expanded clone.

V: TRBV5-8
D: TRBD1
size: many
J: TRBJ1-1
DNA: TGTGCCAGCAGCTTGCAGGGGGTTATGAACACTGAAGCTTTCTTT
CDR3: CASSLQGVMNTEAFF

V: TRBV13
D: .
size: .
J: TRBJ2-7
DNA: TGTGCCAGCAGCAAGGAGACAGGCAATTCCTACGAGCAGTACTTC
CDR3: CASSKETGNSYEQYF

V: TRBV18
D: TRBD2
size: many
J: TRBJ2-7
DNA: TGTGCCAGCTCACCGGGACTAGGAGCGGGAGAGCAGTACTTC
CDR3: CASSPGLGAGEQYF

V: TRBV3-1
D: .
size: many
J: TRBJ1-1
DNA: TGTGCCAGCAGCCAAGATCGGATGAACACTGAAGCTTTCTTT
CDR3: CASSQDRMNTEAFF

V: TRBV29-1
D: .
size: few
J: TRBJ2-3
DNA: TGCAGCGTTGACGGCGACCCTAGCACAGATACGCAGTATTTT
CDR3: CSVDGDPSTDTQYF

V: TRBV7-2
D: .
size: .
J: TRBJ2-7
DNA: TGTGCCAGCAGCTTAGGGTGGGGAACCTACGAGCAGTACTTC
CDR3: CASSLGWGTYEQYF

V: TRBV4-1
D: TRBD1
size: few
J: TRBJ1-2
DNA: TGCGCCAGCAGACTAGGGGGCGGGAGCGGGCAGGATGGCTACACCTTC
CDR3: CASRLGGGSGQDGYTF

V: TRBV7-2
D: .
size: .
J: TRBJ2-7
DNA: TGTGCCAGCAGCTTCGACAGAGCCTACGAGCAGTACTTC
CDR3: CASSFDRAYEQYF

V: TRBV10-3
D: .
size: .
J: TRBJ1-6
DNA: TGTGCCATCAGTGAGGGCGGACAGACATTTAATTCACCCCTCCACTTT
CDR3: CAISEGGQTFNSPLHF

V: TRBV25-1
D: TRBD1
size: once
J: TRBJ2-7
DNA: TGTGCCAGCAGTGGACGGGACAGGAGCTCCTACGAGCAGTACTTC
CDR3: CASSGRDRSSYEQYF

V: TRBV19
D: TRBD1
size: many
J: TRBJ1-4
DNA: TGTGCCAGTAGTGTCCAAGGACAGGGGAATGAAAAACTGTTTTTT
CDR3: CASSVQGQGNEKLFF

V: TRBV4-1
D: .
size: many
J: TRBJ1-1
DNA: TGCGCCAGCAGCCAAGATCACGCACCCGCAGCGAACACTGAAGCTTTCTTT
CDR3: CASSQDHAPAANTEAFF

V: TRBV29-1
D: .
size: .
J: TRBJ1-1
DNA: TGCAGCGTTGTGGGTGATAGCACTGAAGCTTTCTTT
CDR3: CSVVGDSTEAFF